The following is a TCR beta chain sequence with its context. V shed 5 bases, J shed 7 bases, and the junction held 6 bases outside the gene matches. The length of the CDR3 is 15 residues. CDR1 is SEHNR and CDR2 is FQNEAQ in the germline V gene (reference sequence). The data are from a study of blood T cell repertoires in COVID-19. Study background: The samples span acute and convalescent COVID-19 from the United States, Italy and Spain. T cells, B-cell-depleted T cells, or PBMCs supplied cDNA or gDNA.

Original analysis: Estimated nucleated cell counts came from reference gene primer amplification. Libraries were prepared by immunoSEQ multiplex PCR; TCRdb keeps only in-frame clonotypes and omits some of them. V and J calls and clone size are those listed in that table; D and trimming were worked out from the DNA. The data contain 200,000 to 250,000 clones, 82% of them singletons. The chain carries TRBV7-9 and TRBJ1-6; 9 nucleotides align to TRBD1. The sequence was collected from a woman aged 80 or older with acute or convalescent COVID-19. The sequenced sample consisted of peripheral blood. This CDR3 is CASSTGQGMNSPLHF. CDR3 coding DNA: TGTGCCAGCAGCACTGGACAGGGGATGAATTCACCCCTCCACTTT. Full variable domain (missing parts from reference TRBV7-9 and TRBJ1-6): DTGVSQNPRHKITKRGQNVTFRCDPISEHNRLYWYRQTLGQGPEFLTYFQNEAQLEKSRLLSDRFSAERPKGSFSTLEIQRTEQGDSAMYLCASSTGQGMNSPLHFGNGTRLTVT.